This TCR beta chain was profiled in a study of blood T cell repertoires in COVID-19. This clone was seen more than once but under ten times. V was pared by 10 bases and J by 0 bases, with 3 bases of the junction left unmatched. This CDR3 spans 14 amino acids. In germline, CDR1 is SNHLY, CDR2 FYNNEI. Original data processing: Amplification of reference gene primers provided the estimated nucleated cell counts. Produced via immunoSEQ multiplex PCR; TCRdb's table is partial and in-frame only. V and J calls plus clone size are reproduced from that table; the DNA served to infer D and trimming. The table includes about 400,000 clones, nearly 90% detected once. Participants came from roughly 23 US areas, aged roughly 18 to 95 years.

This TCR came from a young woman with acute COVID-19. This chain joins TRBV2 and TRBJ1-1; TRBD1 agrees at 12 bases. The material sequenced was PBMCs or T cells enriched from blood (not recorded which). Here the CDR3 reads CATGTGGLNTEAFF. The DNA for the CDR3 is TGTGCCACAGGGACAGGGGGCTTGAACACTGAAGCTTTCTTT.